This record looks at one T cell receptor beta chain sequence and its context. This sample stems from a study of blood T cell repertoires in COVID-19. Study information: Material from acute and convalescent COVID-19 was sourced from the United States, Italy and Spain. Nucleic acid was either cDNA or gDNA, and it came from T cells, B-cell-depleted T cells, or PBMCs.

Produced via immunoSEQ multiplex PCR; TCRdb's table is partial and in-frame only. The repertoire consists of around 160,000 clones, with 80% occurring once and the leading ten covering approximately 12%. V was pared by 5 bases and J by 10 bases, with 13 bases of the junction left unmatched. CDR1 and CDR2 (germline): MNHEY, SMNVEV (reference sequence). The CDR3 has 14 amino acids. Sequenced: peripheral blood. The clonotype comes from a man in his 60s with active or convalescent COVID-19. V and J are TRBV27 and TRBJ1-1, with TRBD1 identical over 7 bases. As DNA, the CDR3 is TGTGCCAGCAGTCAAAATACCCGGGACAGCACAGCTTTCTTT. This sequence encodes CASSQNTRDSTAFF.